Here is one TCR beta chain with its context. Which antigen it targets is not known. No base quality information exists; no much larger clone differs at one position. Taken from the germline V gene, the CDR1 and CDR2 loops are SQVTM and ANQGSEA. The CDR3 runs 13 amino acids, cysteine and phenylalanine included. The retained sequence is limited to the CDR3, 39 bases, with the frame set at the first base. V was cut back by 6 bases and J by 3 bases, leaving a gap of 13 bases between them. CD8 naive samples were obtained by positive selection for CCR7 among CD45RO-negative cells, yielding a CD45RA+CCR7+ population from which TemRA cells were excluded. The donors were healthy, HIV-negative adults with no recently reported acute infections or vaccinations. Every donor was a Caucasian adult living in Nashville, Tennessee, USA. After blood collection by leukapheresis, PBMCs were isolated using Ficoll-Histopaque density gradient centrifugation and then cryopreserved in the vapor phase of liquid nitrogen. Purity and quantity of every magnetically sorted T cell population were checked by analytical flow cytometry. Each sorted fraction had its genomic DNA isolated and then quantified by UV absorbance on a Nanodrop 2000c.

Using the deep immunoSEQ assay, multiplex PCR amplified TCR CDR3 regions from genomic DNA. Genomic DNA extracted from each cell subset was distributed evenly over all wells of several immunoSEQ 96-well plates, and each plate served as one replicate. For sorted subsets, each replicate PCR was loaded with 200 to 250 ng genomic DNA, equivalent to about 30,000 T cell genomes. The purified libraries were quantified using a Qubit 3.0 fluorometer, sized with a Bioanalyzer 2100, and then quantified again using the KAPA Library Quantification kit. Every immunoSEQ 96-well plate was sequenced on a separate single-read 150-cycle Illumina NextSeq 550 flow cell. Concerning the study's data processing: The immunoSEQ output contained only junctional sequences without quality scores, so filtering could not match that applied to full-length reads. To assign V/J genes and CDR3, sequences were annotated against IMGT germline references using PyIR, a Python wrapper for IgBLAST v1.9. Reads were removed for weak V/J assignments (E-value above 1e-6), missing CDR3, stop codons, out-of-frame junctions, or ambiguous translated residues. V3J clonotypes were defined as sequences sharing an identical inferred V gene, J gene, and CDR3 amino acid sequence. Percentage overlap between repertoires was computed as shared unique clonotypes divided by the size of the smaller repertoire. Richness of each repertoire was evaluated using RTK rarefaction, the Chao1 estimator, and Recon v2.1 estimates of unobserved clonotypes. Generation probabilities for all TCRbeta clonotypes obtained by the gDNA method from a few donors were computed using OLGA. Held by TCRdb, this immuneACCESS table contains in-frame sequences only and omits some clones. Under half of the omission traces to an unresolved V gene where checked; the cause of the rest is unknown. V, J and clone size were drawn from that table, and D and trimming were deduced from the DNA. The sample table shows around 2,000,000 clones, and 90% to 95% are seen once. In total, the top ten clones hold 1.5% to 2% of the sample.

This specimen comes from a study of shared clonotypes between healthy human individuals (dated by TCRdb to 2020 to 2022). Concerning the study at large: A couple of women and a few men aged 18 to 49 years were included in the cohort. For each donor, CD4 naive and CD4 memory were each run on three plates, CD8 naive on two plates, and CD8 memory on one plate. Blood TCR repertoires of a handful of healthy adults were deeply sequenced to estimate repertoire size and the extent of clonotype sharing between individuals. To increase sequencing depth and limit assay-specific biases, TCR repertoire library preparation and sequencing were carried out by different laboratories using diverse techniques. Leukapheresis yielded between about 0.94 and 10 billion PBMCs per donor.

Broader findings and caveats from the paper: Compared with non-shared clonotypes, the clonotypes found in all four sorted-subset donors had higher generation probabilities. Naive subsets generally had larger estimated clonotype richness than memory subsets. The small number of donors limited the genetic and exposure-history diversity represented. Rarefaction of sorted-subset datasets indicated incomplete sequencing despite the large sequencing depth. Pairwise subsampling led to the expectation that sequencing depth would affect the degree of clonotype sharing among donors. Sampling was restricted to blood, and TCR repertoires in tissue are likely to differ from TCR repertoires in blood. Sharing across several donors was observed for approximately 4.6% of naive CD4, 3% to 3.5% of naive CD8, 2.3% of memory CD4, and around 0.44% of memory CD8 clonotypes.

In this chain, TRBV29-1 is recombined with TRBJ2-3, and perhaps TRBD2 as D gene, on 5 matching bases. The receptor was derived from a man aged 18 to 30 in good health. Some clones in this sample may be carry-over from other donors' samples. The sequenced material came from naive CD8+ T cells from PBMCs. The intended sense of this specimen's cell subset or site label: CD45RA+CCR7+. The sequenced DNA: TGCAGCGTCCCGGCCGGGGTTACAGATACGCAGTATTTT. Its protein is CSVPAGVTDTQYF.